Described below is a single T cell receptor (beta chain) sequence and its context. The sample comes from a study of T-cell reconstitution after alpha-beta-depleted transplantation in children. The V gene's germline CDR1 is LGHDT and CDR2 YNNKEL (reference sequence). The CDR3 has 14 amino acids. Trimming removed 6 bases from V and 5 bases from J, with 14 bases in between. Preparation of the TCRbeta library was carried out with unique molecular identifiers. Via MiXCR, TCRdb re-called the PCR reads, giving one row per CDR3 protein. The table shows just over 350,000 distinct CDR3 sequences, with about an eighth occurring only once.

The sequences come from PBMCs, collected from the stem cell graft. The TCR was taken from a human donor who donated a stem cell graft to a child with Fanconi anemia. This chain joins TRBV3-1 and TRBJ1-3; D call uncertain. The DNA of the CDR3 is TGTGCCAGCAGTCCGACCCCCCGGAGAAACACCATATATTTT. The encoded protein is CASSPTPRRNTIYF.